This T cell receptor (beta chain) was recovered during a study of blood T cell repertoires in COVID-19. Study in general: T cells, B-cell-depleted T cells, or PBMCs supplied cDNA or gDNA.

Germline V gene sequence: CDR1 SGHAT, CDR2 FQNNGV. The CDR3 is 16 residues long. The V gene end was trimmed by 4 bases and the J gene end by 3 bases; junction bases not matched to a gene: 11. Authors' processing steps: Estimation of nucleated cell counts relied on the amplification of reference gene primers. Clones were read by immunoSEQ multiplex PCR, and TCRdb kept only the in-frame ones, dropping some. V, J and clone size were drawn from that table, and D and trimming were deduced from the DNA. The data hold about 320,000 clones, with about nine tenths observed a single time. Study members were between about 18 and 90 years old and lived in 24 US regions. Among Cohort 3 donors, those recovered had two negative PCRs, clearance, or symptom resolution.

V and J are TRBV11-2 and TRBJ2-7; 8 positions agree with TRBD2. This sequence was found in a man aged 60 to 75 who had recovered from COVID-19. Sequences were obtained from PBMCs or T cells enriched from blood (not recorded which). For the CDR3, the DNA is TGTGCCAGCAGCTCCCGGACTAGCCCTGACTTCTACGAGCAGTACTTC. It yields the protein CASSSRTSPDFYEQYF.